This is a list of T cell receptor beta chains from one sample in a study of T-cell reconstitution after alpha-beta-depleted transplantation in children. TCRdb independently ran MiXCR on the PCR reads; one entry per CDR3 protein. The sample lists about 980,000 distinct CDR3 sequences, 25% to 30% occurring once. The sequencing used PBMCs, mostly from graft donor cells, collected 360 days after TCRalphabeta/CD19-depleted stem cell transplant. These receptors came from a boy in the first two years of life who had a stem cell transplant for SCID, so the T cells may come from the graft donor. CDR3s include the opening cysteine and the closing phenylalanine or tryptophan. Each record gives: D gene, V gene, J gene, clone size, CDR3 protein, CDR3 DNA. The D gene is left open where the match is weak. A clone size is listed for some rows: how often the clone was seen (once, few, many), or a class if it is expanded.

d_call: NA
v_call: TRBV27
j_call: TRBJ2-7
clone_size: NA
cdr3_aa: CASSLLGGAYEQYF
cdr3_nt: TGTGCCAGCAGTTTATTAGGGGGGGCTTACGAGCAGTACTTC

d_call: TRBD1
v_call: TRBV10-3
j_call: TRBJ2-7
clone_size: NA
cdr3_aa: CAISETGTGGHEQYF
cdr3_nt: TGTGCCATCAGTGAGACAGGGACAGGGGGCCACGAGCAGTACTTC

d_call: NA
v_call: TRBV5-1
j_call: TRBJ2-7
clone_size: NA
cdr3_aa: CASSSWGTGDEQYF
cdr3_nt: TGCGCCAGCAGCTCCTGGGGTACAGGAGACGAGCAGTACTTC

d_call: TRBD1
v_call: TRBV10-3
j_call: TRBJ1-2
clone_size: NA
cdr3_aa: CAIRRTGYGYGYTF
cdr3_nt: TGTGCCATCCGACGGACAGGGTACGGGTATGGCTACACCTTC

d_call: NA
v_call: TRBV7-9
j_call: TRBJ2-5
clone_size: NA
cdr3_aa: CASSKTRYQETQYF
cdr3_nt: TGTGCCAGCAGTAAAACTCGGTACCAAGAGACCCAGTACTTC

d_call: NA
v_call: TRBV12-3/TRBV12-4
j_call: TRBJ2-1
clone_size: few
cdr3_aa: CASSSSGRSSYNEQFF
cdr3_nt: TGTGCCAGCAGTTCAAGCGGTCGTAGCTCCTACAATGAGCAGTTCTTC

d_call: NA
v_call: TRBV4-1
j_call: TRBJ2-7
clone_size: NA
cdr3_aa: CASSLRQTGTPSYEQYF
cdr3_nt: TGCGCCAGCAGCTTGCGGCAGACAGGTACCCCCTCCTACGAGCAGTACTTC

d_call: NA
v_call: TRBV12-3/TRBV12-4
j_call: TRBJ2-3
clone_size: few
cdr3_aa: CASIGQPGDTQYF
cdr3_nt: TGTGCCAGCATCGGCCAGCCGGGAGATACGCAGTATTTT

d_call: NA
v_call: TRBV5-1
j_call: TRBJ1-2
clone_size: few
cdr3_aa: CASSLDPGVNYGYTF
cdr3_nt: TGCGCCAGCAGCTTGGACCCAGGCGTCAACTATGGCTACACCTTC

d_call: NA
v_call: TRBV20-1
j_call: TRBJ2-7
clone_size: NA
cdr3_aa: CSARKGFTYEQYF
cdr3_nt: TGCAGTGCTAGGAAGGGGTTCACCTACGAGCAGTACTTC

d_call: NA
v_call: TRBV12-3/TRBV12-4
j_call: TRBJ2-5
clone_size: NA
cdr3_aa: CASSLPPWTEETQYF
cdr3_nt: TGTGCCAGCAGTCTTCCCCCTTGGACGGAAGAGACCCAGTACTTC

d_call: NA
v_call: TRBV7-8
j_call: TRBJ2-2
clone_size: NA
cdr3_aa: CASRLVRGSGELFF
cdr3_nt: TGTGCCAGCAGACTCGTTCGGGGAAGCGGGGAGCTGTTTTTT

d_call: TRBD1
v_call: TRBV27
j_call: TRBJ1-4
clone_size: few
cdr3_aa: CASSWDRGGEKLFF
cdr3_nt: TGTGCCAGCAGTTGGGACAGGGGGGGTGAAAAACTGTTTTTT

d_call: TRBD2
v_call: TRBV20-1
j_call: TRBJ2-5
clone_size: NA
cdr3_aa: CRATSGEWQETQYF
cdr3_nt: TGCAGGGCGACTAGCGGGGAGTGGCAAGAGACCCAGTACTTC

d_call: NA
v_call: TRBV30
j_call: TRBJ2-5
clone_size: NA
cdr3_aa: CAWSLGEIKETQYF
cdr3_nt: TGTGCCTGGAGTCTTGGGGAGATAAAGGAGACCCAGTACTTC

d_call: NA
v_call: TRBV24-1
j_call: TRBJ2-3
clone_size: NA
cdr3_aa: CATMEGLSMTDTQYF
cdr3_nt: TGTGCCACCATGGAAGGACTATCGATGACAGATACGCAGTATTTT

d_call: NA
v_call: TRBV6-1
j_call: TRBJ2-7
clone_size: few
cdr3_aa: CASMRTGAPAEQYF
cdr3_nt: TGTGCCAGCATGAGGACGGGAGCCCCGGCCGAGCAGTACTTC

d_call: NA
v_call: TRBV2
j_call: TRBJ2-2
clone_size: NA
cdr3_aa: CASAGQTLGELFF
cdr3_nt: TGTGCCAGCGCGGGACAGACTCTCGGGGAGCTGTTTTTT

d_call: NA
v_call: TRBV15
j_call: TRBJ2-1
clone_size: NA
cdr3_aa: CATSRDSQGRNEQFF
cdr3_nt: TGTGCCACCAGCAGAGATAGTCAGGGAAGGAATGAGCAGTTCTTC

d_call: NA
v_call: TRBV10-3
j_call: TRBJ2-1
clone_size: NA
cdr3_aa: CAISEAVLSRLDEQFF
cdr3_nt: TGTGCCATCAGTGAGGCCGTCTTAAGCCGTCTCGATGAGCAGTTCTTC

d_call: TRBD1
v_call: TRBV4-2
j_call: TRBJ1-5
clone_size: NA
cdr3_aa: CASSQDWAGGRNQPQHF
cdr3_nt: TGTGCCAGCAGCCAAGATTGGGCAGGGGGGCGCAATCAGCCCCAGCATTTT

d_call: NA
v_call: TRBV20-1
j_call: TRBJ2-4
clone_size: few
cdr3_aa: CSAGTWAGKKNIQYF
cdr3_nt: TGCAGTGCTGGGACCTGGGCCGGCAAGAAAAACATTCAGTACTTC

d_call: NA
v_call: TRBV12-3/TRBV12-4
j_call: TRBJ1-6
clone_size: once
cdr3_aa: CASTSGAYNSPLHF
cdr3_nt: TGTGCCAGCACGTCGGGGGCCTATAATTCACCCCTCCACTTT

d_call: TRBD2
v_call: TRBV4-3
j_call: TRBJ2-5
clone_size: few
cdr3_aa: CASSQLLAGGRRETQYF
cdr3_nt: TGCGCCAGCAGCCAGTTACTAGCGGGGGGGCGACGGGAGACCCAGTACTTC

d_call: TRBD2
v_call: TRBV7-7
j_call: TRBJ2-1
clone_size: NA
cdr3_aa: CASSSLAGGLRNEQFF
cdr3_nt: TGTGCCAGCAGCTCTTTAGCGGGGGGCCTACGGAATGAGCAGTTCTTC

d_call: NA
v_call: TRBV5-1
j_call: TRBJ2-1
clone_size: NA
cdr3_aa: CASSPVQASYNEQFF
cdr3_nt: TGCGCCAGCAGCCCCGTGCAGGCCTCCTACAATGAGCAGTTCTTC

d_call: NA
v_call: TRBV4-1
j_call: TRBJ2-1
clone_size: NA
cdr3_aa: CASSPSPAGRFQDEQFF
cdr3_nt: TGCGCCAGCAGCCCCTCCCCGGCAGGGAGGTTCCAAGATGAGCAGTTCTTC

d_call: NA
v_call: TRBV12-3/TRBV12-4
j_call: TRBJ2-1
clone_size: few
cdr3_aa: CASRSGTYNEQFF
cdr3_nt: TGTGCCAGCAGGTCCGGGACCTACAATGAGCAGTTCTTC

d_call: NA
v_call: TRBV6-1
j_call: TRBJ2-7
clone_size: NA
cdr3_aa: CATLSKGGRGYEQYF
cdr3_nt: TGTGCCACCTTGAGCAAGGGTGGACGGGGCTACGAGCAGTACTTC

d_call: TRBD1
v_call: TRBV4-3
j_call: TRBJ1-1
clone_size: NA
cdr3_aa: CASSQRTDRGNTEAFF
cdr3_nt: TGCGCCAGCAGCCAACGTACCGACAGGGGAAACACTGAAGCTTTCTTT

d_call: TRBD1
v_call: TRBV28
j_call: TRBJ2-1
clone_size: few
cdr3_aa: CASSPLRGPRYNEQFF
cdr3_nt: TGTGCCAGCAGTCCCCTTAGGGGGCCTCGGTACAATGAGCAGTTCTTC

d_call: NA
v_call: TRBV4-2
j_call: TRBJ2-6
clone_size: NA
cdr3_aa: CASRHRDVGSGANVLTF
cdr3_nt: TGTGCCAGCAGACACAGGGACGTCGGCTCTGGGGCCAACGTCCTGACTTTC

d_call: TRBD2
v_call: TRBV20-1
j_call: TRBJ2-1
clone_size: NA
cdr3_aa: CSAYLRGGGRNEQFF
cdr3_nt: TGCAGTGCCTACCTGAGGGGCGGGGGAAGGAATGAGCAGTTCTTC

d_call: NA
v_call: TRBV12-3/TRBV12-4
j_call: TRBJ2-3
clone_size: few
cdr3_aa: CASSPRIDTQYF
cdr3_nt: TGTGCCAGCAGCCCCCGTATAGATACGCAGTATTTT